The entry that follows covers one TCR beta chain sequence. The data derive from a study of cytomegalovirus exposure and HLA in healthy donors. Study at large: Of the donors genotyped, several hundred in all, about 76% fell in the Caucasian-associated ancestry cluster.

The primer mix had 60 Vbeta and 13 Jbeta primers. TCRdb's copy holds only in-frame clones and misses some; the assay was immunoSEQ multiplex PCR. The sample yields under 250,000 clones, roughly 84% seen once. This sequence was found in a man aged 45-60 years in good health and CMV-seronegative. What was sequenced was PBMCs.

CDR3 sequence reads: CASSLYRGRGGAYEQYF. The CDR3 nucleotides are TGTGCCAGCAGCTTGTATCGCGGGAGAGGTGGGGCCTACGAGCAGTACTTC. The chain joins TRBV5-6 to TRBJ2-7; 7 bases agree with TRBD2. The V segment lost 1 base and the J segment 2 bases; nucleotides outside the gene matches: 12. The CDR3 totals 17 residues. Germline V gene lookup returns CDR1 SGHDT and CDR2 YYEEEE. Looking up the rest from reference TRBV5-6 and TRBJ2-7 gives the full variable domain: DAGVTQSPTHLIKTRGQQVTLRCSPKSGHDTVSWYQQALGQGPQFIFQYYEEEERQRGNFPDRFSGHQFPNYSSELNVNALLLGDSALYLCASSLYRGRGGAYEQYFGPGTRLTVT.